This T cell receptor beta chain stems from a study of shared clonotypes between healthy human individuals. The study, taken as a whole, reports: Among non-shared clonotypes, generation probabilities were lower than among those shared by all four donors.

Donors, without exception, were Caucasian adults residing in Nashville, Tennessee. Assay execution proceeded at the deep level. The data were produced by immunoSEQ multiplex PCR, yet TCRdb's version contains in-frame clones alone and is incomplete. The table lists more than 2,000,000 clones, more than 80% of them singletons. This CDR3 comprises 14 residues. Trimming cost V 0 bases and J 13 bases, with 18 bases left between them. Germline CDR1 and CDR2: MGHRA and YSYEKL. As to this clone: The antigen remains undetermined.

This rearrangement joins TRBV4-1 to TRBJ2-5; TRBD2 might be the D (6 bases). This receptor was identified in a man between 18 and 35 years old in good health. Sequences were obtained from naive CD4+ T cells sorted from blood. Subset of the sample: CD45RA+ positively selected. CDR3 protein: CASSQEGTSTSRYF. The CDR3 region has the DNA TGCGCCAGCAGCCAAGAAGGGACTTCCACCTCCCGGTACTTC.